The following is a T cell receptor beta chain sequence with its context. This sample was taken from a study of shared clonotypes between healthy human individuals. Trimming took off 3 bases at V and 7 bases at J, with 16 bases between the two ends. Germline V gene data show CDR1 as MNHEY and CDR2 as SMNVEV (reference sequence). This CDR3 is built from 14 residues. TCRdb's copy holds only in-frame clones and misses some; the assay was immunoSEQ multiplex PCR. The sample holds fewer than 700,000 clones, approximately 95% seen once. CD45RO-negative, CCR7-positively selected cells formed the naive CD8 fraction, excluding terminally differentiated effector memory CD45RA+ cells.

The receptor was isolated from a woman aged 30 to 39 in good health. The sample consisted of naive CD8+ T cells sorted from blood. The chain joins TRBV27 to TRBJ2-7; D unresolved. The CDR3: CASSFFSHIHEQYF. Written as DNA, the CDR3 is TGTGCCAGCAGTTTTTTTAGCCACATCCATGAGCAGTACTTC.